Listed below are T cell receptor beta chains from one sample, sequenced in a study of T cell clones after liver transplantation. Sequencing used immunoSEQ multiplex PCR; TCRdb keeps in-frame clones, though not all of them. The data show about 68,000 clones, about 91% seen once. The specimen comprised CD4+ T cells from blood, sampled roughly 25 months after liver transplant. All receptors come from a human patient who received a liver transplant. Some T cells may trace back to the graft donor. The CDR3 runs from the conserved cysteine through the conserved F or W. A D gene is named only where the DNA matches it firmly. Clone size is given for some rows only: seen once, a few or many times, or a class if the clone is expanded.

TGTGCCAGCAGCTTAGGGAGCTACGAGCAGTACTTC CASSLGSYEQYF . TRBV11-3 . TRBJ2-7 12
TGTGCCTGGAGTGTCGAGGGGGTCTACGAGCAGTACTTC CAWSVEGVYEQYF . TRBV30 . TRBJ2-7 13
TGTGCCAGCAGCCAGGACAGGGGCTCTGGAAACACCATATATTTT CASSQDRGSGNTIYF . TRBV7-8 TRBD1 TRBJ1-3 15
TGTGCCAGCAGCTTAGGGGCCTATGGCTACACCTTC CASSLGAYGYTF . TRBV11-3 . TRBJ1-2 12
TGCGCCAGCAGCCTCGGACTGGATCACGACTCCTACAATGAGCAGTTCTTC CASSLGLDHDSYNEQFF . TRBV4-3 . TRBJ2-1 17
TGTGCCATCAGTACGGGACTAGCGGAAGAGACCCAGTACTTC CAISTGLAEETQYF . TRBV10-3 TRBD2 TRBJ2-5 14
TGTGCCAGCAGCGTGCGACCCGGGGAGGGGGAGACCCAGTACTTC CASSVRPGEGETQYF once TRBV21-1 . TRBJ2-5 15
TGCGCCAGCAGCCTGCGGACAGGGGGAATTGGAAACACCATATATTTT CASSLRTGGIGNTIYF . TRBV5-1 TRBD1 TRBJ1-3 16
TGTGCCAGTAGTAATACTAATGAAAAACTGTTTTTT CASSNTNEKLFF once TRBV19 . TRBJ1-4 12
TGTGCCAGCAGCTTAGGCCACACGGTCAACACCGGGGAGCTGTTTTTT CASSLGHTVNTGELFF . TRBV7-9 . TRBJ2-2 16
TGCGCCAGCAGCTCCCTGGTGGATGGCTACACCTTC CASSSLVDGYTF . TRBV5-1 . TRBJ1-2 12
TGTGCCAGCAGTGTGGAGACGGGCGGGTCCCGTAATACGCAGTATTTT CASSVETGGSRNTQYF . TRBV6-1 . TRBJ2-3 16
TGTGCCAGCAGTTTCCGACAGGGGGAGACCCAGTACTTC CASSFRQGETQYF once TRBV27 TRBD1 TRBJ2-5 13
TGTGCCAGCAGTCTCGGACAGGGGAGGGCTTTCTTT CASSLGQGRAFF . TRBV27 TRBD1 TRBJ1-1 12
TGTGCCACCAGCAGACAGGGGGGCACCACTGAAGCTTTCTTT CATSRQGGTTEAFF . TRBV15 TRBD1 TRBJ1-1 14
TGCGCCAGCAGTGAATGCAGGGGGCTTGGCGAGCAGTACTTC CASSECRGLGEQYF . TRBV10-1 TRBD1 TRBJ2-7 14
TGTGCCATCAGTGAGTCCGGAGCGGGGGAGATGGCCCAGTACTTC CAISESGAGEMAQYF . TRBV10-3 TRBD2 TRBJ2-5 15